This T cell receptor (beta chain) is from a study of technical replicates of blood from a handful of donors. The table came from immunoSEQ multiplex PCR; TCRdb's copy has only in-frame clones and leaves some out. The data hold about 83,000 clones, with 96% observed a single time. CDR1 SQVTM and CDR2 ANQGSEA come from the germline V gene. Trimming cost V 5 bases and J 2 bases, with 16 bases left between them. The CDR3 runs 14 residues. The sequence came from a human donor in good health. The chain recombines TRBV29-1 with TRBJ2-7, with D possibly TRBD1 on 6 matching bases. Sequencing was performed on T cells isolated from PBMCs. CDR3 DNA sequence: TGCAGCGTTCCCGGACAGTATCCTACCTACGAGCAGTACTTC. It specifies CSVPGQYPTYEQYF.